The rows below give T cell receptor beta chains drawn from one sample of a study of early T cells in non-severe SARS-CoV-2 infection. In TCRdb, the 5' RACE reads were re-called with MiXCR into one record per CDR3 protein. The table lists over 30,000 distinct CDR3 sequences, about 5.7% of them singletons. Input material: whole blood. These receptors were taken from an adult who was a healthcare worker with PCR-confirmed SARS-CoV-2 infection or an uninfected control (not recorded which). The CDR3 runs from the conserved cysteine through the conserved F or W. The D gene is left open where the match is weak. Expanded clones get a size class; other rows say once, few or many, or leave the size out.

len: 14
abundance: .
v_gene: TRBV4-1
d_gene: .
j_gene: TRBJ1-1
CDR3aa: CASSQEYGRTEAFF
CDR3nt: TGCGCCAGCAGCCAAGAGTACGGAAGAACTGAAGCTTTCTTT

len: 14
abundance: many
v_gene: TRBV6-5
d_gene: .
j_gene: TRBJ2-2
CDR3aa: CASSYSKGSGELFF
CDR3nt: TGTGCCAGCAGTTACTCGAAGGGGTCCGGGGAGCTGTTTTTT

len: 16
abundance: many
v_gene: TRBV4-3
d_gene: .
j_gene: TRBJ1-6
CDR3aa: CASSQDRALPHSPLHF
CDR3nt: TGCGCCAGCAGCCAAGATAGAGCACTTCCCCATTCACCCCTCCACTTT

len: 14
abundance: medium-sized
v_gene: TRBV5-6
d_gene: .
j_gene: TRBJ2-1
CDR3aa: CASSLGDLRYEQFF
CDR3nt: TGTGCCAGCAGCTTGGGGGACCTGAGGTATGAGCAGTTCTTC

len: 13
abundance: few
v_gene: TRBV6-2/TRBV6-3
d_gene: .
j_gene: TRBJ2-1
CDR3aa: CASNRFASNEQFF
CDR3nt: TGTGCCAGTAACAGGTTCGCAAGCAATGAGCAGTTCTTC

len: 14
abundance: many
v_gene: TRBV5-1
d_gene: .
j_gene: TRBJ1-1
CDR3aa: CASSLDLHNTEAFF
CDR3nt: TGCGCCAGCAGCTTGGACCTCCATAACACTGAAGCTTTCTTT

len: 17
abundance: medium-sized
v_gene: TRBV6-5
d_gene: .
j_gene: TRBJ2-7
CDR3aa: CASSYGSTGTAYYEQYF
CDR3nt: TGTGCCAGCAGCTACGGGAGTACCGGGACAGCATATTACGAGCAGTACTTC

len: 15
abundance: many
v_gene: TRBV28
d_gene: .
j_gene: TRBJ1-3
CDR3aa: CASRPTGSSGNTIYF
CDR3nt: TGTGCCAGCAGGCCTACAGGGAGCTCTGGAAACACCATATATTTT

len: 16
abundance: .
v_gene: TRBV5-1
d_gene: .
j_gene: TRBJ2-1
CDR3aa: CASSSRAASSYNEQFF
CDR3nt: TGCGCCAGCAGCTCCCGGGCGGCCAGCTCCTACAATGAGCAGTTCTTC

len: 13
abundance: .
v_gene: TRBV20-1
d_gene: .
j_gene: TRBJ2-7
CDR3aa: CSARGGTAYEQYF
CDR3nt: TGCAGTGCTAGAGGCGGGACTGCCTACGAGCAGTACTTC

len: 15
abundance: many
v_gene: TRBV10-2
d_gene: TRBD1
j_gene: TRBJ2-6
CDR3aa: CASIGQGTGANVLTF
CDR3nt: TGCGCCAGCATCGGACAGGGGACTGGGGCCAACGTCCTGACTTTC

len: 15
abundance: many
v_gene: TRBV27
d_gene: .
j_gene: TRBJ2-5
CDR3aa: CASSSTGTYGETQYF
CDR3nt: TGTGCCAGCAGTTCAACCGGGACCTACGGGGAGACCCAGTACTTC

len: 14
abundance: many
v_gene: TRBV24-1
d_gene: TRBD1
j_gene: TRBJ1-1
CDR3aa: CATSDPGQGMRAFF
CDR3nt: TGTGCCACCAGTGATCCCGGACAGGGAATGAGAGCTTTCTTT

len: 14
abundance: many
v_gene: TRBV5-1
d_gene: .
j_gene: TRBJ2-7
CDR3aa: CASSLERGIYEQYF
CDR3nt: TGCGCCAGCAGCTTGGAACGGGGAATTTACGAGCAGTACTTC

len: 18
abundance: many
v_gene: TRBV6-6
d_gene: .
j_gene: TRBJ1-6
CDR3aa: CASSPSLTESSYNSPLHF
CDR3nt: TGTGCCAGCAGCCCCTCCCTGACGGAAAGCTCCTATAATTCACCCCTCCACTTT

len: 13
abundance: many
v_gene: TRBV2
d_gene: TRBD1
j_gene: TRBJ2-3
CDR3aa: CASQGESTDTQYF
CDR3nt: TGTGCCAGCCAGGGGGAAAGCACAGATACGCAGTATTTT

len: 16
abundance: many
v_gene: TRBV7-9
d_gene: TRBD2
j_gene: TRBJ2-1
CDR3aa: CASSLGTSGRSNEQFF
CDR3nt: TGTGCCAGCAGCTTAGGAACAAGCGGGAGAAGCAATGAGCAGTTCTTC

len: 12
abundance: few
v_gene: TRBV30
d_gene: .
j_gene: TRBJ2-1
CDR3aa: CAWSVMHNEQFF
CDR3nt: TGTGCCTGGAGTGTAATGCACAATGAGCAGTTCTTC

len: 12
abundance: many
v_gene: TRBV5-4
d_gene: .
j_gene: TRBJ2-1
CDR3aa: CASSLLQGEQFF
CDR3nt: TGTGCCAGCAGCTTGTTGCAGGGTGAGCAGTTCTTC

len: 16
abundance: many
v_gene: TRBV20-1
d_gene: TRBD1
j_gene: TRBJ1-4
CDR3aa: CSARGGQGLTNEKLFF
CDR3nt: TGCAGTGCTAGAGGGGGACAGGGACTTACTAATGAAAAACTGTTTTTT

len: 17
abundance: many
v_gene: TRBV28
d_gene: TRBD2
j_gene: TRBJ2-1
CDR3aa: CASSYVPGSGVYNEQFF
CDR3nt: TGTGCCAGCAGTTACGTCCCGGGTAGCGGGGTCTACAATGAGCAGTTCTTC

len: 15
abundance: .
v_gene: TRBV18
d_gene: TRBD2
j_gene: TRBJ2-1
CDR3aa: CASSPLRLADNEQFF
CDR3nt: TGTGCCAGCTCACCACTAAGACTAGCGGACAATGAGCAGTTCTTC

len: 18
abundance: many
v_gene: TRBV10-3
d_gene: TRBD2
j_gene: TRBJ2-1
CDR3aa: CAISEESVAGGPGYEQFF
CDR3nt: TGTGCCATCAGTGAGGAGTCGGTAGCGGGAGGGCCAGGGTATGAGCAGTTCTTC

len: 21
abundance: .
v_gene: TRBV15
d_gene: .
j_gene: TRBJ1-3
CDR3aa: CATSRRSRLRQPRDYGNTIYF
CDR3nt: TGTGCCACCAGCAGAAGATCGCGACTCCGACAGCCTCGTGATTATGGAAACACCATATATTTT

len: 12
abundance: many
v_gene: TRBV7-2
d_gene: .
j_gene: TRBJ2-1
CDR3aa: CASSFPSGEQFF
CDR3nt: TGTGCCAGCAGCTTCCCTTCGGGCGAGCAGTTCTTC

len: 17
abundance: many
v_gene: TRBV2
d_gene: TRBD2
j_gene: TRBJ2-1
CDR3aa: CASSERAGEASYNEQFF
CDR3nt: TGTGCCAGCAGTGAACGGGCGGGAGAAGCGTCCTACAATGAGCAGTTCTTC

len: 13
abundance: few
v_gene: TRBV29-1
d_gene: .
j_gene: TRBJ2-1
CDR3aa: CSVDIRQGNEQFF
CDR3nt: TGCAGCGTTGATATTCGGCAGGGTAATGAGCAGTTCTTC

len: 13
abundance: many
v_gene: TRBV4-2
d_gene: .
j_gene: TRBJ2-5
CDR3aa: CASSRVTQETQYF
CDR3nt: TGTGCCAGCAGCCGCGTGACTCAAGAGACCCAGTACTTC

len: 16
abundance: many
v_gene: TRBV6-5
d_gene: TRBD2
j_gene: TRBJ2-2
CDR3aa: CASSDNLAGGAGELFF
CDR3nt: TGTGCCAGCAGTGATAATTTAGCGGGAGGGGCCGGGGAGCTGTTTTTT

len: 13
abundance: few
v_gene: TRBV20-1
d_gene: .
j_gene: TRBJ1-2
CDR3aa: CSADQGSLYGYTF
CDR3nt: TGCAGTGCTGATCAGGGTTCCCTATATGGCTACACCTTC

len: 15
abundance: few
v_gene: TRBV4-1
d_gene: .
j_gene: TRBJ1-3
CDR3aa: CASSQVQGAGNTIYF
CDR3nt: TGCGCCAGCAGCCAAGTTCAGGGAGCAGGAAACACCATATATTTT

len: 13
abundance: many
v_gene: TRBV7-8
d_gene: .
j_gene: TRBJ1-1
CDR3aa: CASSLLGRTEAFF
CDR3nt: TGTGCCAGCAGCTTGCTGGGACGGACTGAAGCTTTCTTT

len: 19
abundance: many
v_gene: TRBV20-1
d_gene: TRBD2
j_gene: TRBJ2-1
CDR3aa: CSADLGLAGGSSSYNEQFF
CDR3nt: TGCAGTGCCGACCTCGGACTAGCGGGAGGGTCGAGCTCCTACAATGAGCAGTTCTTC

len: 15
abundance: .
v_gene: TRBV29-1
d_gene: TRBD1
j_gene: TRBJ2-2
CDR3aa: CSVVPGQLNTGELFF
CDR3nt: TGCAGCGTTGTCCCGGGACAGCTTAACACCGGGGAGCTGTTTTTT

len: 14
abundance: many
v_gene: TRBV19
d_gene: TRBD1
j_gene: TRBJ1-2
CDR3aa: CASSVSGTAKGYTF
CDR3nt: TGTGCCAGTAGTGTCTCCGGGACAGCGAAAGGCTACACCTTC

len: 14
abundance: .
v_gene: TRBV10-2
d_gene: .
j_gene: TRBJ1-2
CDR3aa: CASSVGHPLDGYTF
CDR3nt: TGCGCCAGCAGTGTCGGGCACCCATTGGATGGCTACACCTTC

len: 15
abundance: many
v_gene: TRBV20-1
d_gene: TRBD1
j_gene: TRBJ2-3
CDR3aa: CSASHRTGYGDTQYF
CDR3nt: TGCAGTGCTAGCCACAGGACAGGGTATGGAGATACGCAGTATTTT

len: 17
abundance: many
v_gene: TRBV18
d_gene: TRBD1
j_gene: TRBJ1-5
CDR3aa: CASSLFVGTGGDQPQHF
CDR3nt: TGTGCCAGCTCATTGTTCGTTGGCACAGGGGGGGATCAGCCCCAGCATTTT

len: 16
abundance: many
v_gene: TRBV7-9
d_gene: TRBD2
j_gene: TRBJ2-7
CDR3aa: CASSPRVAGVSYEQYF
CDR3nt: TGTGCCAGCAGCCCTCGGGTAGCGGGTGTCTCCTACGAGCAGTACTTC

len: 13
abundance: .
v_gene: TRBV30
d_gene: TRBD2
j_gene: TRBJ2-7
CDR3aa: CAWSLSGAYEQYF
CDR3nt: TGTGCCTGGAGTCTCAGCGGGGCCTACGAGCAGTACTTC

len: 18
abundance: many
v_gene: TRBV28
d_gene: TRBD2
j_gene: TRBJ2-3
CDR3aa: CASSLLGSGRARTDTQYF
CDR3nt: TGTGCCAGCAGTTTATTGGGAAGCGGGAGGGCCCGTACAGATACGCAGTATTTT

len: 14
abundance: many
v_gene: TRBV20-1
d_gene: .
j_gene: TRBJ1-6
CDR3aa: CSATSGQYNSPLHF
CDR3nt: TGCAGTGCCACTAGTGGGCAGTATAATTCACCCCTCCACTTT

len: 13
abundance: many
v_gene: TRBV11-2
d_gene: .
j_gene: TRBJ2-3
CDR3aa: CASSPPPGDTQYF
CDR3nt: TGTGCCAGCAGCCCTCCCCCCGGGGATACGCAGTATTTT

len: 16
abundance: many
v_gene: TRBV3-1
d_gene: TRBD2
j_gene: TRBJ2-1
CDR3aa: CASSLPGTTPYNEQFF
CDR3nt: TGTGCCAGCAGCCTCCCAGGGACTACCCCTTACAATGAGCAGTTCTTC

len: 14
abundance: many
v_gene: TRBV7-6
d_gene: .
j_gene: TRBJ1-1
CDR3aa: CASSLEVLFTEAFF
CDR3nt: TGTGCCAGCAGCTTAGAGGTTTTATTCACTGAAGCTTTCTTT

len: 15
abundance: many
v_gene: TRBV27
d_gene: TRBD2
j_gene: TRBJ2-1
CDR3aa: CASRLAGVRSDEQFF
CDR3nt: TGTGCCAGCAGACTAGCGGGTGTCCGGAGCGATGAGCAGTTCTTC

len: 15
abundance: .
v_gene: TRBV7-9
d_gene: TRBD2
j_gene: TRBJ2-5
CDR3aa: CASTPAGRAAETQYF
CDR3nt: TGTGCCAGCACCCCGGCCGGGAGGGCCGCAGAGACCCAGTACTTC

len: 15
abundance: .
v_gene: TRBV19
d_gene: .
j_gene: TRBJ2-7
CDR3aa: CASSIGLERPYEQYF
CDR3nt: TGTGCCAGTAGTATTGGATTAGAGCGTCCCTACGAGCAGTACTTC

len: 14
abundance: many
v_gene: TRBV20-1
d_gene: .
j_gene: TRBJ1-5
CDR3aa: CSARDFKGNQPQHF
CDR3nt: TGCAGTGCTAGAGATTTTAAAGGGAATCAGCCCCAGCATTTT

len: 14
abundance: many
v_gene: TRBV25-1
d_gene: TRBD1
j_gene: TRBJ1-6
CDR3aa: CASGGGWGNSPLHF
CDR3nt: TGTGCCAGCGGAGGGGGCTGGGGTAATTCACCCCTCCACTTT

len: 18
abundance: many
v_gene: TRBV13
d_gene: TRBD2
j_gene: TRBJ2-1
CDR3aa: CASSYNPTSPFDYNEQFF
CDR3nt: TGTGCCAGCAGCTATAACCCGACTAGCCCGTTTGACTACAATGAGCAGTTCTTC

len: 12
abundance: many
v_gene: TRBV2
d_gene: TRBD1
j_gene: TRBJ2-5
CDR3aa: CASRQGSRTQYF
CDR3nt: TGTGCCAGCAGACAGGGGTCACGGACCCAGTACTTC

len: 13
abundance: many
v_gene: TRBV6-5
d_gene: TRBD1
j_gene: TRBJ1-1
CDR3aa: CASSQRDSPVAFF
CDR3nt: TGTGCCAGCAGCCAACGGGACAGCCCTGTAGCTTTCTTT

len: 14
abundance: few
v_gene: TRBV11-2
d_gene: TRBD2
j_gene: TRBJ2-5
CDR3aa: CASSLKAGGETQYF
CDR3nt: TGTGCCAGCAGCTTAAAGGCGGGAGGAGAGACCCAGTACTTC

len: 14
abundance: .
v_gene: TRBV20-1
d_gene: .
j_gene: TRBJ2-7
CDR3aa: CSARDYAGHYEQYF
CDR3nt: TGCAGTGCTAGAGATTACGCGGGCCACTACGAGCAGTACTTC

len: 13
abundance: many
v_gene: TRBV29-1
d_gene: .
j_gene: TRBJ2-2
CDR3aa: CSARTPNTGELFF
CDR3nt: TGCAGCGCCCGGACACCGAACACCGGGGAGCTGTTTTTT

len: 14
abundance: many
v_gene: TRBV14
d_gene: TRBD1
j_gene: TRBJ1-2
CDR3aa: CASSYSDRVYGYTF
CDR3nt: TGTGCCAGCAGCTACTCGGACAGGGTCTATGGCTACACCTTC